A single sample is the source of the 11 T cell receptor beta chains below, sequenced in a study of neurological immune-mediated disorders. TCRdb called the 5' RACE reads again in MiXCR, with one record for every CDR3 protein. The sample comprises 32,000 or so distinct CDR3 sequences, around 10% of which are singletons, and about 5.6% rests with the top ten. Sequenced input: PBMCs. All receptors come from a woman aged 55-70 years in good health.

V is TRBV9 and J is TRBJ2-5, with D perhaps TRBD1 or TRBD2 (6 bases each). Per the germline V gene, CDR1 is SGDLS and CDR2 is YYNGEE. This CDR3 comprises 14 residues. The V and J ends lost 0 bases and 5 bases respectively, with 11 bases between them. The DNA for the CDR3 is TGTGCCAGCAGCGTAGCGGTAGGGGGGGAGACCCAGTACTTC. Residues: CASSVAVGGETQYF. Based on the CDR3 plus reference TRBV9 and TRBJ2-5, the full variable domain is DSGVTQTPKHLITATGQRVTLRCSPRSGDLSVYWYQQSLDQGLQFLIQYYNGEERAKGNILERFSAQQFPDLHSELNLSSLELGDSALYFCASSVAVGGETQYFGPGTRLLVL.

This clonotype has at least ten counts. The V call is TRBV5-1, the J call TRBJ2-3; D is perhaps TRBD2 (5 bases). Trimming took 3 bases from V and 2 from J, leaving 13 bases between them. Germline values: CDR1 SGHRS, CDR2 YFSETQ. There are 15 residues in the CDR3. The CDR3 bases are TGCGCCAGCAGCTCGTTCAGCGGAACCACAGATACGCAGTATTTT. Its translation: CASSSFSGTTDTQYF.

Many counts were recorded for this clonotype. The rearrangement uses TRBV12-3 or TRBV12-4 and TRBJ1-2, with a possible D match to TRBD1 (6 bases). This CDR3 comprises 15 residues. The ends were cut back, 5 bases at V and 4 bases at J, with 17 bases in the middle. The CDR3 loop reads CASSVVQGMVYGYTF. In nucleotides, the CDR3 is TGTGCCAGCAGTGTTGTCCAGGGGATGGTCTATGGCTACACCTTC.

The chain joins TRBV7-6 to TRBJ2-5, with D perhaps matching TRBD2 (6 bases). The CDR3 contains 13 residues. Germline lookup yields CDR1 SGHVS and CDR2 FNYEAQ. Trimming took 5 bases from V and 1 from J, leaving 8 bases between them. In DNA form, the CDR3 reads TGTGCCAGCAGCCGGGACTTCCAAGAGACCCAGTACTTC. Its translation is CASSRDFQETQYF. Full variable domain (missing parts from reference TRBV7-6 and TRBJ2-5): GAGVSQSPRYKVTKRGQDVALRCDPISGHVSLYWYRQALGQGPEFLTYFNYEAQQDKSGLPNDRFSAERPEGSISTLTIQRTEQRDSAMYRCASSRDFQETQYFGPGTRLLVL.

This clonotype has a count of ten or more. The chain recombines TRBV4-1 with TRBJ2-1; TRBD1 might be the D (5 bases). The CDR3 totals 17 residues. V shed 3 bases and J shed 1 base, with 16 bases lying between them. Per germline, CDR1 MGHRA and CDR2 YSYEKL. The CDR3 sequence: CASSQADMGFSYNEQFF. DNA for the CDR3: TGCGCCAGCAGCCAGGCGGACATGGGTTTTTCCTACAATGAGCAGTTCTTC.

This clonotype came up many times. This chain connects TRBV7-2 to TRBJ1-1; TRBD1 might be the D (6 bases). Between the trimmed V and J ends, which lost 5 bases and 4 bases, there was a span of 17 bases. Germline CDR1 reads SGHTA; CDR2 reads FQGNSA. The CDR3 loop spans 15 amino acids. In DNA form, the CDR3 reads TGTGCCAGCAGCCCTCAACGGGGGGGGCTCACTGAAGCTTTCTTT. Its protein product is CASSPQRGGLTEAFF.

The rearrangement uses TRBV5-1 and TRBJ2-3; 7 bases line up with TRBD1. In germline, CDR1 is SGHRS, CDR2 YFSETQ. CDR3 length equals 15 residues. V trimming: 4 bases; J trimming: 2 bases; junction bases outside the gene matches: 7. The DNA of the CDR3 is TGCGCCAGCAGCGAGGGTACAGGGGCCACAGATACGCAGTATTTT. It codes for CASSEGTGATDTQYF.

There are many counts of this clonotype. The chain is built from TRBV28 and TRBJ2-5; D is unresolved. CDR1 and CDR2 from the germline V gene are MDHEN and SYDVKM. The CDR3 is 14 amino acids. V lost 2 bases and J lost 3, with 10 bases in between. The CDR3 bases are TGTGCCAGCAGTTTAGGGATTGGGAAAGAGACCCAGTACTTC. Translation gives CASSLGIGKETQYF.

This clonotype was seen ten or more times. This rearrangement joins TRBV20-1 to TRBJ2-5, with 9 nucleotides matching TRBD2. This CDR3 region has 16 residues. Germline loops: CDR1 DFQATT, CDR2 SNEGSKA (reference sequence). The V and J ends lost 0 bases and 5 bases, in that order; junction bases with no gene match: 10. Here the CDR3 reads CSARDPSGGFLETQYF. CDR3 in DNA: TGCAGTGCTAGAGATCCCAGCGGGGGGTTCTTGGAGACCCAGTACTTC.

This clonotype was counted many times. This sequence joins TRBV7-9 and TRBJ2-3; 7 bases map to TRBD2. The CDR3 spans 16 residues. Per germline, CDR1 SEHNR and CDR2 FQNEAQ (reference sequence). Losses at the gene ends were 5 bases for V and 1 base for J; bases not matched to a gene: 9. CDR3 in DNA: TGTGCCAGCAGCCCCGGACTAGTAACTCGCACAGATACGCAGTATTTT. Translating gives CASSPGLVTRTDTQYF.

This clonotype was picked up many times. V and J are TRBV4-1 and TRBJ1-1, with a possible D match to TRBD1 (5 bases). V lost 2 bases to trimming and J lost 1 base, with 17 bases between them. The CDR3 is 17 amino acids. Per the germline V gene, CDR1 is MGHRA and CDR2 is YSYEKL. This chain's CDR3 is CASSQHLVGTANTEAFF. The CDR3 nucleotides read TGCGCCAGCAGCCAACATCTCGTAGGGACCGCGAACACTGAAGCTTTCTTT.